Each of the 18 T cell receptor beta chains below was sequenced from the same sample in a study of T cell clonotyping in hematopoietic cell transplantation. Time point in this sample: recipient sample about 28 days before transplant, after cytoreduction. Sequencing used immunoSEQ multiplex PCR; TCRdb keeps in-frame clones, though not all of them. The table shows around 45,000 clones, with approximately 78% occurring only once. Sequencing was performed on peripheral blood mononuclear cells, taken before stem cell transplant. The receptors come from a man aged 60 to 69 with myelodysplastic syndrome. Some clones in this sample may be carry-over from other donors' samples.

This chain connects TRBV11-2 to TRBJ2-3; possibly TRBD2 for D (5 bases). Trimming removed 5 bases at V and 2 bases at J, with 14 bases between. Germline assignment: CDR1 SGHAT and CDR2 FQNNGV. CDR3 length: 15 amino acids. CDR3 sequence reads: CASSPKAGDTDTQYF. The DNA for the CDR3 is TGTGCCAGCAGCCCGAAGGCGGGTGACACAGATACGCAGTATTTT. Full variable domain (remainder filled in from reference TRBV11-2 and TRBJ2-3): EAGVAQSPRYKIIEKRQSVAFWCNPISGHATLYWYQQILGQGPKLLIQFQNNGVVDDSQLPKDRFSAERLKGVDSTLKIQPAKLEDSAVYLCASSPKAGDTDTQYFGPGTRLTVL.

The chain uses TRBV28 and TRBJ1-2, with TRBD1 matching 8 bases. The germline V gene encodes CDR1 MDHEN and CDR2 SYDVKM. This CDR3 has 15 residues. V lost 7 bases to trimming and J lost 5 bases; unmatched junction nucleotides: 12. CDR3 bases: TGTGCCAGCAAGACGGCAGGGGGCGATGGTTATGGCTACACCTTC. Encoded protein: CASKTAGGDGYGYTF.

The V and J genes are TRBV2 and TRBJ1-2; D unresolved. The CDR3 is made up of 13 amino acids. Germline CDR1 reads SNHLY; CDR2 reads FYNNEI. V shed 2 bases and J shed 4 bases, with 8 bases lying between them. The CDR3 DNA reads as TGTGCCAGCAGTGAATTGGGAACCTATGGCTACACCTTC. Amino acids: CASSELGTYGYTF.

V and J are TRBV5-1 and TRBJ1-2; D ambiguous. Germline CDR1 SGHRS, CDR2 YFSETQ. Trimming stripped 0 bases from V and 1 base from J, with 7 bases between. The CDR3 covers 14 residues. The CDR3 coding sequence is TGCGCCAGCAGCTTGGGCCAGTTTAACTATGGCTACACCTTC. Its protein product is CASSLGQFNYGYTF.

The rearrangement links TRBV19 to TRBJ1-5, with D possibly being TRBD1 (6 bases). V was pared by 7 bases and J by 2 bases, with 12 bases between. Germline V gene data show CDR1 as LNHDA and CDR2 as SQIVND (reference sequence). CDR3 size: 14 residues. CDR3 bases: TGTGCCAGTACTCGGACAGAGGGCAATCAGCCCCAGCATTTT. It encodes CASTRTEGNQPQHF.

A few counts support this clone. CDR3 in DNA: TGTGCCTGGACCCCCTGGGGAGCGGATGGCTACACCTTC. Its translation: CAWTPWGADGYTF. The V and J genes are TRBV30 and TRBJ1-2; D gene ambiguous. This CDR3 is built from 13 residues. Trimming pared 4 bases from V and 6 bases from J, leaving 15 bases between. Germline CDR1 GTSNPN, CDR2 SVGIG (reference sequence). The full variable domain, with the rest looked up from reference TRBV30 and TRBJ1-2, is SQTIHQWPATLVQPVGSPLSLECTVEGTSNPNLYWYRQAAGRGLQLLFYSVGIGQISSEVPQNLSASRPQDRQFILSSKKLLLSDSGFYLCAWTPWGADGYTFGSGTRLTVV.

This clone was recorded only once. The chain couples TRBV5-6 to TRBJ2-1; D is possibly TRBD1 (6 bases). Germline V CDR1 and CDR2: SGHDT, YYEEEE. Trimming removed 4 bases from V and 8 bases from J, with 22 bases in between. The CDR3 totals 16 residues. CDR3 bases: TGTGCCAGCAGCCTGGGGGCTAGTCCCTTTTCGGATGAGCAGTTCTTC. Translating gives CASSLGASPFSDEQFF.

The chain links TRBV6-6 to TRBJ2-7; tentative D call: TRBD1 (5 bases). This CDR3 spans 14 amino acids. V was cut by 4 bases and J by 2 bases, with 12 bases left in between. The germline V gene encodes CDR1 MNHNY and CDR2 SVGAGI (reference sequence). This CDR3 is CASSSPTETYEQYF. The DNA for the CDR3 is TGTGCCAGCAGTTCCCCGACAGAAACCTACGAGCAGTACTTC.

This sequence joins TRBV19 and TRBJ1-2, with 7 bases aligning to TRBD1. The CDR3 covers 14 residues. V was pared by 2 bases and J by 7 bases, with 7 bases of the junction left unmatched. Germline CDR1 is LNHDA and CDR2 is SQIVND (reference sequence). The CDR3 sequence is CASSISGQRSGYTF. CDR3 DNA: TGTGCCAGTAGTATATCGGGACAGAGGAGTGGCTACACCTTC.

This clone was counted a single time. The CDR3 protein is CASSIGRQASSYNSPLHF. The DNA for the CDR3 is TGTGCCAGTAGTATTGGTCGACAGGCTAGCTCCTATAATTCACCCCTCCACTTT. The chain joins TRBV19 to TRBJ1-6; maybe TRBD1 (6 bases). Germline loops: CDR1 LNHDA, CDR2 SQIVND (reference sequence). The CDR3 consists of 18 residues. V was pared by 3 bases and J by 0 bases, with 15 bases between.

This chain links TRBV10-3 with TRBJ1-4; 7 nucleotides match TRBD1. The CDR3 covers 19 residues. CDR1 ENHRY and CDR2 SYGVKD come from the germline V gene. Losses at the gene ends were 2 bases for V and 2 bases for J; bases not matched to a gene: 14. CDR3 DNA sequence: TGTGCCATCAGTGAGCGCGACAGGGTCAAAGGAATGACTAATGAAAAACTGTTTTTT. It codes for CAISERDRVKGMTNEKLFF.

The CDR3 sequence: CATEQGAKENTEAFF. The CDR3 DNA reads as TGCGCCACAGAACAGGGGGCAAAGGAGAACACTGAAGCTTTCTTT. The chain couples TRBV5-1 to TRBJ1-1, with TRBD1 matching 9 bases. V dropped 9 bases and J dropped 1; count of bases not matched to a gene: 10. CDR3 length equals 15 residues. Germline CDR1 and CDR2: SGHRS and YFSETQ.

The J gene is TRBJ1-1, the V gene TRBV7-2; D gene ambiguous. The V gene's germline CDR1 is SGHTA and CDR2 FQGNSA. The ends were cut back, 5 bases at V and 2 bases at J, with 12 bases in the middle. The CDR3 extends over 14 amino acids. The CDR3 sequence is CASSLRTGNTEAFF. The CDR3 bases are TGTGCCAGCAGCCTCCGGACCGGAAACACTGAAGCTTTCTTT.

This clone has a single count. The gene calls are TRBV5-6 and TRBJ2-5, with 9 nucleotides matching TRBD2. The CDR3 totals 13 residues. Germline V gives CDR1 SGHDT, CDR2 YYEEEE. Trimming took 4 bases from V and 5 from J; bases not matched to a gene: 3. CDR3 bases: TGTGCCAGCAGCCGCGCGGGAGGGGAGACCCAGTACTTC. Protein: CASSRAGGETQYF.

The DNA for the CDR3 is TGTGCCAGCTCACCACGGGACAGCAATCAGCCCCAGCATTTT. Translation: CASSPRDSNQPQHF. This chain uses TRBV18 with TRBJ1-5; tentative D call: TRBD1 (5 bases). The CDR3 contains 14 residues. Looked up from germline, CDR1 is KGHSH and CDR2 is LQKENI. Trimming shortened V by 1 base and J by 1 base, and 5 bases separated the two germline ends.

This chain joins TRBV4-3 and TRBJ1-3; 7 bases align to TRBD1. Losses at the gene ends were 3 bases for V and 0 bases for J; bases not matched to a gene: 5. Germline V gives CDR1 LGHNA, CDR2 YSLEER. The CDR3 has 16 amino acids. The CDR3 loop is CASSHDRDVSGNTIYF. For the CDR3, the DNA is TGCGCCAGCAGCCATGACAGGGATGTCTCTGGAAACACCATATATTTT.

V and J are TRBV19 and TRBJ2-3, with D hard to call. V shed 0 bases and J shed 2 bases, with 6 bases lying between them. Germline V gives CDR1 LNHDA, CDR2 SQIVND (reference sequence). The CDR3 totals 14 residues. The CDR3 region is CASSIDAATDTQYF. As DNA, the CDR3 is TGTGCCAGTAGTATAGACGCAGCCACAGATACGCAGTATTTT.

The chain combines TRBV19 with TRBJ2-2; D might be TRBD1 or TRBD2, each matching 7 bases. V dropped 3 bases and J dropped 15 bases, with 20 bases sitting between them. The CDR3 extends over 14 amino acids. Germline V gene sequence: CDR1 LNHDA, CDR2 SQIVND (reference sequence). The CDR3 region is CASSMKGLGTAVFF. The CDR3 coding sequence is TGTGCCAGTAGTATGAAAGGACTAGGGACAGCGGTGTTTTTT.